One T cell receptor beta chain is described in this entry. V was pared by 5 bases and J by 5 bases, with 13 bases between. Germline-derived CDR1 and CDR2 are SGHVS and FQNEAQ. This CDR3 contains 14 residues. This entry belongs to a study of blood T cell repertoires in COVID-19. Study as a whole: PBMCs, B-cell-depleted T cells, or T cells were the source of the cDNA or gDNA that made up the material.

The study recruited people aged about 18 to 95 years across around 24 US areas. Participants were placed into cohorts based on the clinical history they reported. TCRdb's copy holds only in-frame clones and misses some; the assay was immunoSEQ multiplex PCR. In the table there are about 380,000 clones, more than 75% of which are singletons. The receptor comes from a woman younger than 45 who had recovered from COVID-19. The chain recombines TRBV7-8 with TRBJ1-5; a possible D gene is TRBD1 (6 bases). The material sequenced was PBMCs or T cells enriched from blood (not recorded which). In nucleotides, the CDR3 is TGTGCCAGCAGCACGCGACAGGCGGATCAGCCCCAGCATTTT. It encodes CASSTRQADQPQHF.